These T cell receptor beta chains were read from a single sample in a study of long-term antiretroviral therapy in people with HIV. TCRdb's table, derived via immunoSEQ multiplex PCR, lists solely in-frame clones and lacks some. The repertoire holds fewer than 30,000 clones, with about 80% as singletons. Sequenced here: unsorted PBMCs, sampled 4.4 years after starting antiretroviral therapy. These receptors all stem from a young man with HIV. Both conserved end residues are part of each CDR3. The order of the fields is CDR3 length, D gene, J gene, clone size, V gene, CDR3 DNA, CDR3 protein. D genes are given only for firm matches. Clone sizes are given selectively: once, few, many, or a class where the clone is expanded.

CDR3 length: 16
D gene: .
J gene: TRBJ2-7
clone size: .
V gene: TRBV7-6
CDR3 DNA: TGTGCCAGCAGCTTAGGAGGAGGGACAGCCACTTACGAGCAGTACTTC
CDR3 protein: CASSLGGGTATYEQYF

CDR3 length: 15
D gene: TRBD1
J gene: TRBJ1-2
clone size: once
V gene: TRBV27
CDR3 DNA: TGTGCCAGCAGCCTCGGACAGGGGGCTGTCTATGGCTACACCTTC
CDR3 protein: CASSLGQGAVYGYTF

CDR3 length: 15
D gene: TRBD1
J gene: TRBJ2-1
clone size: .
V gene: TRBV6-5
CDR3 DNA: TGTGCCAGCAGTTACTCGGGGACAGGGGCGAATGAGCAGTTCTTC
CDR3 protein: CASSYSGTGANEQFF

CDR3 length: 14
D gene: .
J gene: TRBJ2-7
clone size: .
V gene: TRBV7-6
CDR3 DNA: TGTGCCAGCAGCCCGACATGGAGCTCCTACGAGCAGTACTTC
CDR3 protein: CASSPTWSSYEQYF

CDR3 length: 16
D gene: TRBD1
J gene: TRBJ2-7
clone size: .
V gene: TRBV5-1
CDR3 DNA: TGCGCCAGCAGCTCCGACAGGGGGTATGATTCGGGGGAGCAGTACTTC
CDR3 protein: CASSSDRGYDSGEQYF

CDR3 length: 15
D gene: TRBD1
J gene: TRBJ1-1
clone size: once
V gene: TRBV15
CDR3 DNA: TGTGCCACCAGCAGAGGGGACAGAGCGAACACTGAAGCTTTCTTT
CDR3 protein: CATSRGDRANTEAFF

CDR3 length: 15
D gene: .
J gene: TRBJ1-4
clone size: .
V gene: TRBV7-8
CDR3 DNA: TGTGCCAGCAGCTTACGGCGAGGATCAAGCGAAAAACTGTTTTTT
CDR3 protein: CASSLRRGSSEKLFF

CDR3 length: 14
D gene: TRBD2
J gene: TRBJ2-7
clone size: .
V gene: TRBV19
CDR3 DNA: TGTGCCAGTAGCCCTACCGGGAGGAACTACGAGCAGTACTTC
CDR3 protein: CASSPTGRNYEQYF

CDR3 length: 16
D gene: .
J gene: TRBJ1-2
clone size: .
V gene: TRBV5-1
CDR3 DNA: TGCGCCAGCAGCTTGGGCCCTGGGACGGGAAACTATGGCTACACCTTC
CDR3 protein: CASSLGPGTGNYGYTF

CDR3 length: 15
D gene: .
J gene: TRBJ1-2
clone size: .
V gene: TRBV4-1
CDR3 DNA: TGCGCCAGCAGCCAAGAATCCTACGGAGACTATGGCTACACCTTC
CDR3 protein: CASSQESYGDYGYTF

CDR3 length: 13
D gene: TRBD1
J gene: TRBJ1-1
clone size: .
V gene: TRBV27
CDR3 DNA: TGTGCCAGCAGTTTAAACAGGGGGTTAGAAGCTTTCTTT
CDR3 protein: CASSLNRGLEAFF

CDR3 length: 14
D gene: .
J gene: TRBJ2-1
clone size: .
V gene: TRBV10-3
CDR3 DNA: TGTGCCTCGGGGCAGGGTGGGACCTACAATGAGCAGTTCTTC
CDR3 protein: CASGQGGTYNEQFF

CDR3 length: 15
D gene: TRBD1
J gene: TRBJ1-5
clone size: .
V gene: TRBV5-6
CDR3 DNA: TGTGCCAGCAGCTCCGGGACAGGAACGGGCCAGCCCCAGCATTTT
CDR3 protein: CASSSGTGTGQPQHF

CDR3 length: 13
D gene: .
J gene: TRBJ2-1
clone size: .
V gene: TRBV5-5
CDR3 DNA: TGTGCCAGCAGCTTAGGGGGTCCCGGTGAGCAGTTCTTC
CDR3 protein: CASSLGGPGEQFF

CDR3 length: 13
D gene: .
J gene: TRBJ2-2
clone size: .
V gene: TRBV14
CDR3 DNA: TGTGCCAGCAGCCATCGCGGCACCGGGGAGCTGTTTTTT
CDR3 protein: CASSHRGTGELFF

CDR3 length: 14
D gene: .
J gene: TRBJ1-2
clone size: .
V gene: TRBV23-1
CDR3 DNA: TGCGCCAGGGGGATAGAACAGGGAAGGAATGGCTACACCTTC
CDR3 protein: CARGIEQGRNGYTF

CDR3 length: 16
D gene: TRBD1
J gene: TRBJ2-1
clone size: .
V gene: TRBV5-1
CDR3 DNA: TGCGCCAGCAGCGGACAGGGCGGAGTGGTTCACAATGAGCAGTTCTTC
CDR3 protein: CASSGQGGVVHNEQFF

CDR3 length: 15
D gene: .
J gene: TRBJ2-1
clone size: .
V gene: TRBV5-8
CDR3 DNA: TGTGCCAGCAGCTTGGGGCGCGGGGCGGACAATGAGCAGTTCTTC
CDR3 protein: CASSLGRGADNEQFF

CDR3 length: 15
D gene: TRBD1
J gene: TRBJ1-2
clone size: .
V gene: TRBV9
CDR3 DNA: TGTGCCAGCAGCGACCGGGACAGGTTTTCCGGGGGCTACACCTTC
CDR3 protein: CASSDRDRFSGGYTF

CDR3 length: 17
D gene: .
J gene: TRBJ1-4
clone size: .
V gene: TRBV12-5
CDR3 DNA: TGTGCTAGTGGTTTTTACATTCACTCCTCAACTAATGAAAAACTGTTTTTT
CDR3 protein: CASGFYIHSSTNEKLFF

CDR3 length: 13
D gene: .
J gene: TRBJ1-1
clone size: .
V gene: TRBV18
CDR3 DNA: TGTGCCAGCTCACCACGCGGGGACACTGAAGCTTTCTTT
CDR3 protein: CASSPRGDTEAFF

CDR3 length: 15
D gene: TRBD1
J gene: TRBJ2-1
clone size: .
V gene: TRBV10-3
CDR3 DNA: TGTGCCATCAGTGAGGGACAGGCCTCCTACAATGAGCAGTTCTTC
CDR3 protein: CAISEGQASYNEQFF

CDR3 length: 15
D gene: TRBD1
J gene: TRBJ1-2
clone size: .
V gene: TRBV27
CDR3 DNA: TGTGCCAGCAGTGAAGGACAGGGTTTGGTCTATGGCTACACCTTC
CDR3 protein: CASSEGQGLVYGYTF

CDR3 length: 15
D gene: .
J gene: TRBJ2-7
clone size: .
V gene: TRBV11-2
CDR3 DNA: TGTGCCAGCAGCTTAGTACACTCGATATACTACGAGCAGTACTTC
CDR3 protein: CASSLVHSIYYEQYF

CDR3 length: 15
D gene: .
J gene: TRBJ2-1
clone size: .
V gene: TRBV6-5
CDR3 DNA: TGTGCCAGCAGTTATGAAGAGACAGGTTACAATGAGCAGTTCTTC
CDR3 protein: CASSYEETGYNEQFF